The 2 T cell receptor beta chains presented below share a single source sample, sequenced in a study of vaccination effects on CD4 cells after COVID-19. Data came from immunoSEQ multiplex PCR; TCRdb stores just in-frame clones and leaves some out. The repertoire includes tens of thousands of clones, under 75% of them detected once, and about 23% sits in the top ten. Antigen-specific CD4+ T cells were expanded with viral peptide pools in the ViraFEST assay before sequencing. It was after roughly 11 days of culture that CD4+ T cells were isolated. Each vaccine recipient was nucleocapsid antibody negative and had no prior SARS-CoV-2 infection. No antigen has been assigned to these receptors. This sample comprised CD4+ T cells from PBMCs cultured with SARS-CoV-2 spike peptides, obtained before COVID-19 vaccination. Receptor source: a human donor who received a COVID-19 vaccine.

The genes are TRBV28 and TRBJ2-4, with 14 bases aligning to TRBD2. CDR3 length equals 17 residues. Trimming at V came to 3 bases and at J to 4 bases, leaving 5 bases not matched to a gene. CDR1 and CDR2 from the germline V gene are MDHEN and SYDVKM. CDR3 loop: CASSFLGLAGEKNIQYF. As DNA, the CDR3 is TGTGCCAGCAGTTTTCTGGGACTAGCGGGAGAGAAAAACATTCAGTACTTC.

This chain links TRBV5-6 with TRBJ1-4; D is perhaps TRBD1 (5 bases). Deletions cut 3 bases from V and 5 bases from J, with 11 bases between. Germline CDR1 and CDR2: SGHDT and YYEEEE. CDR3 length: 14 residues. DNA for the CDR3: TGTGCCAGCAGCTCAGGGAGGGTAAATGAAAAACTGTTTTTT. Its translation: CASSSGRVNEKLFF.